These 17 T cell receptor beta chains came from one sample sequenced in a study of blood T cell repertoires in COVID-19. Generated by immunoSEQ multiplex PCR, the TCRdb table keeps only in-frame clones and is missing some. Of around 320,000 clones listed, roughly 85% are singletons. The source material was peripheral blood. Source of these receptors: a human donor in a cohort sampled during active COVID-19.

This clone was recorded once. This chain connects TRBV5-1 to TRBJ1-3; 7 bases align to TRBD1. CDR1 is SGHRS and CDR2 is YFSETQ in the germline V gene. This CDR3 region has 15 residues. Trimming took 4 bases from V and 3 from J; bases not matched to a gene: 7. CDR3 DNA sequence: TGCGCCAGCAGCCCCCAGGGGGAGGATGGAAACACCATATATTTT. Its protein is CASSPQGEDGNTIYF.

The gene calls are TRBV12-3 or TRBV12-4 and TRBJ1-6; a weak D match, TRBD1 (5 bases). The CDR3 covers 13 residues. Trimming cost V 5 bases and J 9 bases, with 11 bases left between them. This CDR3 reads CASSQGISSPLHF. CDR3 nucleotide sequence: TGTGCCAGCAGTCAGGGAATCAGTTCACCCCTCCACTTT.

The chain carries TRBV11-1 and TRBJ1-2; the D gene is possibly TRBD1 (5 bases). Trimming pared 5 bases from V and 4 bases from J, leaving 17 bases between. This CDR3 contains 15 residues. Per the germline V gene, CDR1 is SGHAT and CDR2 is FQDESV (reference sequence). The CDR3 region has the DNA TGTGCCAGCAGCCCCTCGGGGGGTTTCCCCTATGGCTACACCTTC. It specifies CASSPSGGFPYGYTF. Variable domain in full (rest from reference TRBV11-1 and TRBJ1-2): EAEVAQSPRYKITEKSQAVAFWCDPISGHATLYWYRQILGQGPELLVQFQDESVVDDSQLPKDRFSAERLKGVDSTLKIQPAELGDSAMYLCASSPSGGFPYGYTFGSGTRLTVV.

V usage is TRBV7-2 and J usage is TRBJ2-5, with 10 nucleotides matching TRBD2. This CDR3 region has 15 residues. In germline, CDR1 is SGHTA, CDR2 FQGNSA. Trimming at V came to 5 bases and at J to 4 bases, leaving 7 bases not matched to a gene. The CDR3 DNA reads TGTGCCAGCAGCCCCGAGCGGGGGGGAGGAGAGACCCAGTACTTC. This sequence encodes CASSPERGGGETQYF. Filled out from reference TRBV7-2 and TRBJ2-5, the complete variable domain reads GAGVSQSPSNKVTEKGKDVELRCDPISGHTALYWYRQSLGQGLEFLIYFQGNSAPDKSGLPSDRFSAERTGGSVSTLTIQRTQQEDSAVYLCASSPERGGGETQYFGPGTRLLVL.

At least ten counts were recorded for this clone. J is TRBJ1-1 and V is TRBV29-1; D is ambiguous. Per the germline V gene, CDR1 is SQVTM and CDR2 is ANQGSEA. The CDR3 contains 13 residues. Between the trimmed V and J ends, which lost 3 bases and 1 base, there was a span of 9 bases. CDR3 region: CSVEGRRNTEAFF. In DNA, the CDR3 is TGCAGCGTTGAGGGCAGGCGGAACACTGAAGCTTTCTTT.

The chain employs TRBV5-4 and TRBJ2-7; D gene ambiguous. V was shortened by 0 bases and J by 2 bases, with 12 bases between the two germline ends. The CDR3 extends over 15 amino acids. Germline V gene data show CDR1 as SGHNT and CDR2 as YYREEE (reference sequence). CDR3 region: CASSLANTPPYEQYF. The CDR3 nucleotides are TGTGCCAGCAGCTTGGCGAATACTCCCCCCTACGAGCAGTACTTC.

The chain links TRBV15 to TRBJ2-7; 9 bases are a match to TRBD1. With V trimmed by 3 bases and J by 3 bases, 9 bases remained unmatched. This CDR3 is built from 16 residues. Germline V gene sequence: CDR1 LNHNV, CDR2 YYDKDF (reference sequence). CDR3 loop: CATSRGTGGRGYEQYF. The CDR3 DNA sequence: TGTGCCACCAGCAGGGGTACAGGGGGCAGAGGCTACGAGCAGTACTTC. Drawing the rest from reference TRBV15 and TRBJ2-7, the complete variable domain is DAMVIQNPRYQVTQFGKPVTLSCSQTLNHNVMYWYQQKSSQAPKLLFHYYDKDFNNEADTPDNFQSRRPNTSFCFLDIRSPGLGDTAMYLCATSRGTGGRGYEQYFGPGTRLTVT.

The chain has TRBV21-1 and TRBJ1-1. TRBV21-1 has pseudogene status. This CDR3 comprises 15 residues. The CDR3 bases are TGTGCCAGCAGCAAAGCGCCGGGGGGGGCAGGTGAAGCTTTCTTT. It specifies CASSKAPGGAGEAFF.

V usage is TRBV5-1 and J usage is TRBJ2-3, with D perhaps matching TRBD2 (5 bases). V lost 4 bases and J 2 bases, leaving 11 bases between the germline ends. This CDR3 is built from 14 residues. CDR1 is SGHRS, CDR2 YFSETQ, per germline. The CDR3 bases are TGCGCCAGCAGCCTTTGGACTGACACAGATACGCAGTATTTT. Translating it yields CASSLWTDTDTQYF.

The rearrangement uses TRBV7-6 and TRBJ1-5; possible D gene TRBD1, 5 bases. Trimming shortened V by 5 bases and J by 0 bases, and 11 bases separated the two germline ends. Germline lookup yields CDR1 SGHVS and CDR2 FNYEAQ. The CDR3 sequence is 15 residues long. CDR3 DNA: TGTGCCAGCAGCCCTCAGGGTCTTAGCAATCAGCCCCAGCATTTT. Translation gives CASSPQGLSNQPQHF.

The J gene is TRBJ2-6, the V gene TRBV5-1; the D gene is possibly TRBD1 (5 bases). This CDR3 contains 15 residues. Trimming took off 1 base at V and 0 bases at J, with 5 bases between the two ends. Per the germline V gene, CDR1 is SGHRS and CDR2 is YFSETQ. The CDR3 region has the DNA TGCGCCAGCAGCTTGCAGGGCTCTGGGGCCAACGTCCTGACTTTC. Amino acid sequence: CASSLQGSGANVLTF.

The gene calls are TRBV5-1 and TRBJ2-3; 9 bases are a match to TRBD2. Germline CDR1 SGHRS, CDR2 YFSETQ. The CDR3 has 15 amino acids. Trimming at V came to 6 bases and at J to 4 bases, leaving 9 bases not matched to a gene. In nucleotides, the CDR3 is TGCGCCAGCATGACGGCAGCGGGGGGCGCAGATACGCAGTATTTT. This gives the protein CASMTAAGGADTQYF.

The chain links TRBV2 to TRBJ1-1; 8 positions agree with TRBD1. This CDR3 spans 12 amino acids. V was pared by 2 bases and J by 10 bases, with 3 bases of the junction left unmatched. Germline V gene sequence: CDR1 SNHLY, CDR2 FYNNEI. The CDR3 loop reads CASSEQGARAFF. CDR3 nucleotides: TGTGCCAGCAGTGAACAGGGGGCGCGAGCTTTCTTT.

The chain employs TRBV10-1 and TRBJ1-1; maybe TRBD1 (6 bases). Per germline, CDR1 WNHNN and CDR2 SYGVQD (reference sequence). With 0 bases removed from V and 4 bases from J, the gap between germline ends came to 12 bases. The CDR3 runs to 15 residues. CDR3 region: CASSESRGAVTEAFF. The CDR3 nucleotides are TGCGCCAGCAGTGAGTCGCGGGGGGCGGTCACTGAAGCTTTCTTT.

The genes are TRBV30 and TRBJ2-7, with D possibly matching TRBD2 (6 bases). Trimming took 1 base from V and 0 from J, leaving 10 bases between them. The CDR3 spans 14 residues. Germline lookup yields CDR1 GTSNPN and CDR2 SVGIG (reference sequence). CDR3 DNA sequence: TGTGCCTGGAGTGGGGACTCTGGCTCCTACGAGCAGTACTTC. It codes for CAWSGDSGSYEQYF.

The rearrangement joins TRBV30 to TRBJ2-1; D is unresolved. The CDR3 loop spans 12 amino acids. Trimming removed 0 bases from V and 8 bases from J, with 8 bases in between. Looked up from germline, CDR1 is GTSNPN and CDR2 is SVGIG (reference sequence). This CDR3 is CAWSVNVDEQFF. The CDR3 DNA reads as TGTGCCTGGAGTGTAAACGTAGATGAGCAGTTCTTC. The whole variable domain, filled in from reference TRBV30 and TRBJ2-1, reads SQTIHQWPATLVQPVGSPLSLECTVEGTSNPNLYWYRQAAGRGLQLLFYSVGIGQISSEVPQNLSASRPQDRQFILSSKKLLLSDSGFYLCAWSVNVDEQFFGPGTRLTVL.

The chain uses TRBV6-5 and TRBJ2-7; maybe TRBD1 (5 bases). Germline lookup yields CDR1 MNHEY and CDR2 SVGAGI. The CDR3 totals 14 residues. V dropped 10 bases and J dropped 3 bases, with 19 bases sitting between them. The CDR3 coding sequence is TGTGCCACTGCTTCACCGGGCAGGGTCTACGAGCAGTACTTC. Residues: CATASPGRVYEQYF.